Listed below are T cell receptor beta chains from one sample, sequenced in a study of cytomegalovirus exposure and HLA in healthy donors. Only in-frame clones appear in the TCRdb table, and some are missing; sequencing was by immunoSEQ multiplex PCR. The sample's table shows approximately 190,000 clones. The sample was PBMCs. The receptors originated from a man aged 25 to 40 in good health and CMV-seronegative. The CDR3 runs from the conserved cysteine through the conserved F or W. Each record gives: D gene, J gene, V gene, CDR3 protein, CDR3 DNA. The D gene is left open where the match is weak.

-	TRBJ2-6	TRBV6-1	CASRTDFSGANVLTF	TGTGCCAGCAGGACAGATTTCTCTGGGGCCAACGTCCTGACTTTC
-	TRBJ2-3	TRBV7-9	CASSSYETSTDTQYF	TGTGCCAGCAGCTCCTACGAAACTAGCACAGATACGCAGTATTTT
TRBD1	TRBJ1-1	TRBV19	CASSAGTGNTEAFF	TGTGCCAGTAGTGCCGGGACAGGGAACACTGAAGCTTTCTTT
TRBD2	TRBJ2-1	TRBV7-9	CASSPGLASYNEQFF	TGTGCCAGCAGCCCTGGACTAGCATCCTACAATGAGCAGTTCTTC
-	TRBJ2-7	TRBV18	CASSPQEASSYEQYF	TGTGCCAGCTCACCTCAGGAGGCCAGCTCCTACGAGCAGTACTTC
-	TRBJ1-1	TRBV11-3	CASSPRAELNTEAFF	TGTGCCAGCAGCCCCCGAGCGGAACTGAACACTGAAGCTTTCTTT
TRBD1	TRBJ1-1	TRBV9	CASSYLRGPTEAFF	TGTGCCAGCAGCTATTTAAGGGGGCCCACTGAAGCTTTCTTT
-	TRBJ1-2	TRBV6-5	CASRGGLENYGYTF	TGTGCCAGCCGTGGCGGTCTGGAAAACTATGGCTACACCTTC
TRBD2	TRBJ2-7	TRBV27	CASSWEAGTSGTFSLYEQYF	TGTGCCAGCAGTTGGGAGGCAGGGACTAGCGGGACCTTTTCCCTCTACGAGCAGTACTTC
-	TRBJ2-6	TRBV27	CASTREAGANVLTF	TGTGCCAGTACCAGGGAGGCAGGGGCCAACGTCCTGACTTTC
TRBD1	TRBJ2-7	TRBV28	CASSPGDRGLSGEQYF	TGTGCCAGCAGTCCGGGGGACAGGGGGCTATCGGGCGAGCAGTACTTC
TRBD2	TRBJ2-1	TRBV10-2	CAISLAGINEQFF	TGCGCCATTTCACTAGCGGGAATCAATGAGCAGTTCTTC
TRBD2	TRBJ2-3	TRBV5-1	CASSRGLAGADSTDTQYF	TGCGCCAGCAGCCGGGGACTAGCGGGAGCTGACTCGACAGATACGCAGTATTTT
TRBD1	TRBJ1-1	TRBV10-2	CASSESMGQGGTEAFF	TGCGCCAGCAGTGAGTCGATGGGACAGGGTGGCACTGAAGCTTTCTTT
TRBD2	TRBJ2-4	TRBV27	CASSVGVAGADIQYF	TGTGCCAGCAGTGTCGGAGTAGCGGGAGCTGACATTCAGTACTTC
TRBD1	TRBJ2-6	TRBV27	CATSTGEAGANVLTF	TGTGCCACCTCGACAGGGGAGGCTGGGGCCAACGTCCTGACTTTC
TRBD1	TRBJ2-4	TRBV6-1	CASSGGQGTKNIQYF	TGTGCCAGCAGTGGGGGACAGGGGACCAAAAACATTCAGTACTTC
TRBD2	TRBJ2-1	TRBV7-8	CASSFPSSGSYNEQFF	TGTGCCAGCAGCTTCCCTTCTAGCGGATCCTACAATGAGCAGTTCTTC
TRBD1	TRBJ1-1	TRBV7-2	CASSPRDSFNTEAFF	TGTGCCAGCAGCCCCCGGGACAGCTTTAACACTGAAGCTTTCTTT
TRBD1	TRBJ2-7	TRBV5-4	CASMGQDTYEQYF	TGTGCCAGCATGGGACAGGACACCTACGAGCAGTACTTC
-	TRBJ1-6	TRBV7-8	CASSFTEDSPLHF	TGTGCCAGCAGCTTTACAGAAGATTCACCCCTCCACTTT
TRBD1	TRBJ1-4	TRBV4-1	CASSQDPPRTGTGEKLFF	TGCGCCAGCAGCCAAGATCCCCCCCGGACAGGGACGGGGGAAAAACTGTTTTTT
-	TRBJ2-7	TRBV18	CASSLQGGSGSIYEQYF	TGTGCCAGCTCTCTTCAGGGGGGAAGCGGGAGTATTTACGAGCAGTACTTC